The 32 T cell receptor beta chains below all came from one sample that was sequenced in a study of T cell responses to AZD1222 COVID-19 vaccine. Produced via immunoSEQ multiplex PCR; TCRdb's table is partial and in-frame only. The sample includes fewer than 200,000 clones, just under 90% of them seen just once. The source was peripheral blood, collected on day 0 of AZD1222 vaccination. These receptors came from an adult in good health.

The genes are TRBV4-2 and TRBJ2-7; 9 bases align to TRBD1. Germline V lookup: CDR1 LGHNA, CDR2 YNFKEQ. V shed 3 bases, J shed 3 bases, and the junction held 3 bases outside the gene matches. The CDR3 covers 14 residues. The CDR3 DNA reads as TGTGCCAGCAGCCATACGGGACAGGGCTACGAGCAGTACTTC. Translated, it gives CASSHTGQGYEQYF.

The chain employs TRBV29-1 and TRBJ1-2; TRBD1 might be the D (6 bases). Trimming pared 5 bases from V and 8 bases from J, leaving 18 bases between. Germline assignment: CDR1 SQVTM and CDR2 ANQGSEA. CDR3 length: 13 amino acids. The CDR3 coding sequence is TGCAGCGTTACCGGAGGGGACAATTTAGGCTACACCTTC. Protein: CSVTGGDNLGYTF.

This clone was recorded once. The chain has TRBV27 and TRBJ1-4, with D hard to call. V lost 7 bases and J lost 8, with 14 bases in between. Germline CDR1 and CDR2: MNHEY and SMNVEV (reference sequence). The CDR3 runs 13 residues. The CDR3, as DNA: TGTGCCAGCAAAGAGGACCGGAGAGAAAAACTGTTTTTT. Its translation is CASKEDRREKLFF.

The chain combines TRBV9 with TRBJ2-5, with D perhaps TRBD1 (6 bases). Germline V gene lookup returns CDR1 SGDLS and CDR2 YYNGEE. The CDR3 totals 17 residues. With 0 bases removed from V and 5 bases from J, the gap between germline ends came to 20 bases. The CDR3 reads CASSVGVGGTAGETQYF. The CDR3 coding sequence is TGTGCCAGCAGCGTAGGCGTAGGGGGTACCGCCGGGGAGACCCAGTACTTC.

V is TRBV19 and J is TRBJ2-1, with D possibly matching TRBD1 (6 bases). The germline gives CDR1 LNHDA, CDR2 SQIVND (reference sequence). Deletions cut 0 bases from V and 11 bases from J, with 17 bases between. This CDR3 region has 15 residues. In nucleotides, the CDR3 is TGTGCCAGTAGTATAGATCATCGACAGGCCCATAAGCAGTTCTTC. It translates to CASSIDHRQAHKQFF.

A few counts support this clone. The J gene is TRBJ2-7, the V gene TRBV2, with D perhaps being TRBD1 or TRBD2 (5 bases each). CDR3 size: 13 residues. V was trimmed by 6 bases and J by 2 bases, leaving 11 bases between them. Germline CDR1 reads SNHLY; CDR2 reads FYNNEI. Here the CDR3 reads CASSRDRTYEQYF. CDR3 nucleotides: TGTGCCAGCAGCCGGGACCGGACCTACGAGCAGTACTTC.

The genes are TRBV9 and TRBJ2-7; TRBD1 matches 7 bases. The germline gives CDR1 SGDLS, CDR2 YYNGEE. J gave up 7 bases and V 0 bases, and 7 bases lay outside the gene matches. The CDR3 contains 14 residues. Written as DNA, the CDR3 is TGTGCCAGCAGCGTAGATGGCAGGGACAGTGAGCAGTACTTC. As protein: CASSVDGRDSEQYF.

The chain combines TRBV4-3 with TRBJ2-2; a possible D gene is TRBD1 (6 bases). Germline V gene data show CDR1 as LGHNA and CDR2 as YSLEER. V was shortened by 0 bases and J by 2 bases, with 10 bases between the two germline ends. The CDR3 is 16 amino acids. The CDR3 nucleotides read TGCGCCAGCAGCCAAGACAGGGACACAAACACCGGGGAGCTGTTTTTT. It specifies CASSQDRDTNTGELFF.

The V call is TRBV19, the J call TRBJ1-3; possible D gene TRBD1, 6 bases. CDR1 is LNHDA and CDR2 is SQIVND in the germline V gene (reference sequence). The CDR3 consists of 16 residues. V was trimmed by 8 bases and J by 4 bases, leaving 21 bases between them. CDR3 in DNA: TGTGCCAGTGGAAGGGGACGGACAGCGATCGGAAACACCATATATTTT. Translated: CASGRGRTAIGNTIYF.

This chain links TRBV28 with TRBJ1-6; the D is unclear. Looked up from germline, CDR1 is MDHEN and CDR2 is SYDVKM. This CDR3 has 14 residues. Trimming left V 3 bases short and J 5 bases short, with 8 bases between. Here the CDR3 DNA reads TGTGCCAGCAGTTTGACTGAAAATAATTCACCCCTCCACTTT. It translates to CASSLTENNSPLHF.

V is TRBV6-4 and J is TRBJ2-6; D is possibly TRBD1 or TRBD2 (6 bases each). The CDR3 has 15 residues. Germline loops: CDR1 MRHNA, CDR2 SNTAGT. Trimming took 4 bases from V and 2 from J, leaving 9 bases between them. The CDR3 sequence is CASSGGGPGANVLTF. CDR3 bases: TGTGCCAGCAGTGGTGGGGGGCCTGGGGCCAACGTCCTGACTTTC.

This chain uses TRBV5-6 with TRBJ2-1; D perhaps matches TRBD1 (5 bases). The CDR3 is 16 amino acids. The V gene lost 4 bases and the J gene lost 4 bases, with 18 bases spanning the gap. Germline values: CDR1 SGHDT, CDR2 YYEEEE. CDR3 residues: CASSEKQGSQYNEQFF. The CDR3 DNA reads TGTGCCAGCAGCGAGAAGCAGGGCTCGCAGTACAATGAGCAGTTCTTC.

This chain uses TRBV4-1 with TRBJ1-5, with TRBD1 as a possible D gene (6 bases). The V gene's germline CDR1 is MGHRA and CDR2 YSYEKL. Trimming removed 2 bases at V and 2 bases at J, with 10 bases between. The CDR3 totals 15 residues. The CDR3 reads CASSQPRQGNQPQHF. In DNA, the CDR3 is TGCGCCAGCAGCCAACCGAGACAGGGCAATCAGCCCCAGCATTTT.

The chain uses TRBV6-5 and TRBJ2-5; D perhaps matches TRBD2 (6 bases). Germline loops: CDR1 MNHEY, CDR2 SVGAGI. The CDR3 is 12 amino acids. V was clipped by 10 bases and J by 5 bases, with 14 bases between them. The CDR3, as DNA: TGTGCCAACGGAGGGTGGCTCGAGACCCAGTACTTC. Translating it yields CANGGWLETQYF.

The chain combines TRBV5-1 with TRBJ2-5, with D perhaps matching TRBD2 (5 bases). V dropped 0 bases and J dropped 5 bases, with 14 bases sitting between them. The CDR3 is 15 residues long. The germline gives CDR1 SGHRS, CDR2 YFSETQ. The CDR3 nucleotides are TGCGCCAGCAGCTTGGACCCCGGGAATCGGGAGACCCAGTACTTC. This codes for CASSLDPGNRETQYF.

The sample holds one count of this clone. The chain couples TRBV7-3 to TRBJ1-2, with 10 bases lining up with TRBD1. Germline V lookup: CDR1 SGHTA, CDR2 FQGTGA. The CDR3 runs to 15 residues. Losses at the gene ends were 5 bases for V and 2 bases for J; bases not matched to a gene: 5. CDR3 loop: CASSPDRGRNYGYTF. Written as DNA, the CDR3 is TGTGCCAGCAGCCCAGACAGGGGGCGGAACTATGGCTACACCTTC.

This chain connects TRBV27 to TRBJ1-5; 10 nucleotides match TRBD1. CDR3 length equals 16 residues. Germline-derived CDR1 and CDR2 are MNHEY and SMNVEV (reference sequence). Trimming took 5 bases from V and 5 from J; bases not matched to a gene: 9. As DNA, the CDR3 is TGTGCCAGCAGTCCGACGACAGGGGGCGCCTATCAGCCCCAGCATTTT. Translating gives CASSPTTGGAYQPQHF.

V is TRBV7-7 and J is TRBJ2-3, with D perhaps TRBD2 (5 bases). V lost 2 bases to trimming and J lost 9 bases, with 15 bases between them. Germline V lookup: CDR1 SSHAT, CDR2 FNYEAQ (reference sequence). The CDR3 loop spans 14 amino acids. The CDR3 reads CASSLNPSGGTQYF. The CDR3 DNA reads TGTGCCAGCAGCTTAAACCCCTCAGGAGGCACGCAGTATTTT.

This chain connects TRBV30 to TRBJ2-5, with D possibly matching TRBD1 (5 bases). The CDR3 extends over 13 amino acids. Deletions cut 2 bases from V and 2 bases from J, with 9 bases between. Germline V gene sequence: CDR1 GTSNPN, CDR2 SVGIG (reference sequence). The CDR3: CAWSLDIQETQYF. The DNA of the CDR3 is TGTGCCTGGAGTCTGGACATTCAAGAGACCCAGTACTTC.

CDR3 in amino acids: CASSYKDRGTYGYTF. The CDR3 bases are TGTGCCAGCAGTTACAAAGACAGGGGGACCTATGGCTACACCTTC. J is TRBJ1-2 and V is TRBV6-5; 9 bases agree with TRBD1. Germline V CDR1 and CDR2: MNHEY, SVGAGI. Losses at the gene ends were 2 bases for V and 4 bases for J; bases not matched to a gene: 5. The CDR3 has 15 residues.

The chain links TRBV5-1 to TRBJ2-7; D may be TRBD1 (6 bases). The CDR3 runs to 15 residues. V was pared by 4 bases and J by 6 bases, with 20 bases between. Germline CDR1 and CDR2: SGHRS and YFSETQ. The CDR3 sequence is CASSPPTGLSIEQYF. The CDR3 bases are TGCGCCAGCAGCCCGCCGACAGGCCTCTCGATCGAGCAGTACTTC.

This clone was found a few times. This sequence joins TRBV29-1 and TRBJ1-1; possible D gene TRBD1, 6 bases. This CDR3 has 13 residues. Germline values: CDR1 SQVTM, CDR2 ANQGSEA. Between the trimmed V and J ends, which lost 7 bases and 0 bases, there was a span of 12 bases. The CDR3 region has the DNA TGCAGCGCCGGCGGACAGCTGAACACTGAAGCTTTCTTT. Protein product: CSAGGQLNTEAFF.

This clone was observed a handful of times. The chain has TRBV5-1 and TRBJ1-1; 9 bases match TRBD1. CDR1 is SGHRS and CDR2 is YFSETQ in the germline V gene. This CDR3 is built from 15 residues. Trimming at V came to 0 bases and at J to 4 bases, leaving 4 bases not matched to a gene. CDR3 bases: TGCGCCAGCAGCTTGGGGGACAGGGTGGGCACTGAAGCTTTCTTT. Amino acid sequence: CASSLGDRVGTEAFF.

J is TRBJ2-2 and V is TRBV18, with 11 bases matching TRBD1. CDR3 length equals 13 residues. Germline values: CDR1 KGHSH, CDR2 LQKENI. V dropped 9 bases and J dropped 7; count of bases not matched to a gene: 4. The CDR3 sequence is CASGQGANGELFF. The DNA for the CDR3 is TGTGCCAGTGGACAGGGGGCGAACGGGGAGCTGTTTTTT. Full variable domain (missing parts from reference TRBV18 and TRBJ2-2): NAGVMQNPRHLVRRRGQEARLRCSPMKGHSHVYWYRQLPEEGLKFMVYLQKENIIDESGMPKERFSAEFPKEGPSILRIQQVVRGDSAAYFCASGQGANGELFFGEGSRLTVL.

The chain employs TRBV30 and TRBJ2-5, with 10 bases lining up with TRBD2. Germline values: CDR1 GTSNPN, CDR2 SVGIG (reference sequence). This CDR3 spans 14 amino acids. V lost 2 bases and J lost 5; bases outside the gene matches: 5. DNA of the CDR3: TGTGCCTGGAGTCGTAGCGGGAGGATGGAGACCCAGTACTTC. This encodes CAWSRSGRMETQYF.

In the case of this clone: The junction differs from germline at one of its ends, possibly a read error. The chain links TRBV6-2 or TRBV6-3 to TRBJ2-4; D not certain. CDR1 is MNHEY, CDR2 SVGEGT, per germline. The CDR3 spans 13 residues. The CDR3 region is CAGSKLAKNIQYF. The CDR3 nucleotides read TGTGCCGGCAGTAAACTAGCCAAAAACATTCAGTACTTC.

The chain is built from TRBV3-1 (or the pseudogene TRBV3-2) and TRBJ2-1; 10 nucleotides match TRBD2. Germline V gene sequence: CDR1 LGHDT, CDR2 YNNKEL (reference sequence). CDR3 length equals 15 residues. Trimming removed 4 bases from V and 3 bases from J; junction bases left unmatched: 3. The CDR3 DNA follows: TGTGCCAGCAGCCCCGGGACTAGCGACTACAATGAGCAGTTCTTC. Its translation is CASSPGTSDYNEQFF.

V and J are TRBV5-1 and TRBJ1-4; possibly TRBD1 for D (6 bases). The CDR3 is 15 residues long. V lost 4 bases to trimming and J lost 2 bases, with 12 bases between them. Germline CDR1 SGHRS, CDR2 YFSETQ. The CDR3, as DNA: TGCGCCAGCAGCGTCATAGGGGGGACTAATGAAAAACTGTTTTTT. This translates into CASSVIGGTNEKLFF. Full variable domain (outside the CDR3, taken from reference TRBV5-1 and TRBJ1-4): KAGVTQTPRYLIKTRGQQVTLSCSPISGHRSVSWYQQTPGQGLQFLFEYFSETQRNKGNFPGRFSGRQFSNSRSEMNVSTLELGDSALYLCASSVIGGTNEKLFFGSGTQLSVL.

The chain recombines TRBV30 with TRBJ1-2; D is unclear. The CDR3 extends over 14 amino acids. Between the trimmed V and J ends, which lost 1 base and 8 bases, there was a span of 17 bases. Germline lookup yields CDR1 GTSNPN and CDR2 SVGIG (reference sequence). CDR3: CAWSEAGYYLGYTF. The CDR3 DNA is TGTGCCTGGAGTGAGGCAGGATACTACTTGGGCTACACCTTC.

The CDR3 coding sequence is TGTGCCAGCAGTTTTGCCGGGGAGCTGTTTTTT. As protein: CASSFAGELFF. The J gene is TRBJ2-2, the V gene TRBV12-3 or TRBV12-4; D is ambiguous. Trimming cost V 3 bases and J 6 bases, with 2 bases left between them. The CDR3 has 11 residues.

The chain carries TRBV19 and TRBJ1-5; 8 nucleotides align to TRBD1. V was pared by 5 bases and J by 3 bases, with 6 bases of the junction left unmatched. The CDR3 has 15 amino acids. Germline loops: CDR1 LNHDA, CDR2 SQIVND (reference sequence). The CDR3 reads CASSLGQGLNQPQHF. CDR3 nucleotide sequence: TGTGCCAGTAGTCTCGGACAGGGACTCAATCAGCCCCAGCATTTT.

This sequence joins TRBV28 and TRBJ1-2; 7 bases align to TRBD1. The V gene end was trimmed by 1 base and the J gene end by 2 bases; junction bases not matched to a gene: 1. Germline loops: CDR1 MDHEN, CDR2 SYDVKM. CDR3 length: 14 residues. CDR3 protein: CASSLSDRNYGYTF. CDR3 DNA sequence: TGTGCCAGCAGTTTATCGGACAGGAACTATGGCTACACCTTC.